This is a list of T cell receptor beta chains from one sample in a study of T cells after yellow fever vaccination. TCRdb used MiXCR to reprocess the 5' RACE reads, holding one entry per CDR3 protein. The repertoire holds 68,000 or so distinct CDR3 sequences, about 6% seen once, with about 40% in the top ten. The specimen was CD8+ T cells sorted from PBMCs, collected about 41 days after the first yellow fever vaccination. The receptor set was obtained from a man younger than 30 who received the YFV17D yellow fever vaccine. Each CDR3 is given with its conserved first and last residue. Fields, in order: J gene, clone size, V gene, D gene, CDR3 DNA, CDR3 protein. A D gene is named only where the DNA matches it firmly. The listing skips clone size in some rows; elsewhere it reads once, few, many or a size class.

>TRBJ1-6|many|TRBV7-6|.
TGTGCCAGCAGCTCCCTACAGGGAAGGTCACCCCTCCACTTT
CASSSLQGRSPLHF
>TRBJ1-4|.|TRBV4-1|.
TGCGCCAGCAGCCAAGGGGGTAGGCGCACTAATGAAAAACTGTTTTTT
CASSQGGRRTNEKLFF
>TRBJ1-5|.|TRBV29-1|.
TGCAGCGTTGAAGAGCCGCAGATACCACAGCCCCAGCATTTT
CSVEEPQIPQPQHF
>TRBJ2-5|few|TRBV5-1|TRBD2
TGCGCCAGCGGTTTCGGGGGGGGGAGACAAGAGACCCAGTACTTC
CASGFGGGRQETQYF
>TRBJ2-3|few|TRBV27|.
TGTGCCAGCAACTACGGGAACCCAGGACTTGCTAGCACAGATACGCAGTATTTT
CASNYGNPGLASTDTQYF
>TRBJ2-1|many|TRBV6-2/TRBV6-3|.
TGTGCCAGCAGTCCCTCCACGTTCTACAATGAGCAGTTCTTC
CASSPSTFYNEQFF
>TRBJ2-2|.|TRBV11-3|TRBD1
TGTGCCAGCAGCTCCGCTTTGTTCCGGACAGGGGTTAGTAAGAAGACCGGGGAGCTGTTTTTT
CASSSALFRTGVSKKTGELFF
>TRBJ2-2|few|TRBV4-3|TRBD2
TGCGCCAGCAGCCAGGGGCGGGGGGGAACCGGGGAGCTGTTTTTT
CASSQGRGGTGELFF
>TRBJ2-3|few|TRBV11-1|TRBD2
TGTGCCAGCAGCCCCACCCGACTAGCGGGGGGATCTAGCACAGATACGCAGTATTTT
CASSPTRLAGGSSTDTQYF
>TRBJ2-1|few|TRBV5-1|.
TGCGCCAGCAGCTGGACGGACACCCTATACAATGAGCAGTTCTTC
CASSWTDTLYNEQFF
>TRBJ1-3|many|TRBV5-1|.
TGCGCCAGCAGCTCCGACAGCACGACTGGAAACACCATATATTTT
CASSSDSTTGNTIYF
>TRBJ1-5|many|TRBV6-5|.
TGTGCCAGCAGTTACGAGGGAAATCAGCCCCAGCATTTT
CASSYEGNQPQHF
>TRBJ2-5|many|TRBV6-2/TRBV6-3|.
TGTGCCACCGGTAGGGGAGCTGGAGAGACCCAGTACTTC
CATGRGAGETQYF
>TRBJ1-1|many|TRBV6-1|.
TGTGCCAGCAGCCCCAGGTGGAACACTGAAGCTTTCTTT
CASSPRWNTEAFF
>TRBJ2-2|many|TRBV28|TRBD2
TGTGCCAGCAGTTTGCCGGGACTAGCTTTCACCGGGGAGCTGTTTTTT
CASSLPGLAFTGELFF
>TRBJ2-3|many|TRBV7-9|.
TGTGCCAGCAGCTTAGAAGCTAGCACAGATACGCAGTATTTT
CASSLEASTDTQYF
>TRBJ1-1|many|TRBV6-5|.
TGTGCCAGCAGTTACCGCTTAGGGAACACTGAAGCTTTCTTT
CASSYRLGNTEAFF
>TRBJ2-3|many|TRBV12-3/TRBV12-4|.
TGTGCCAGCAGTCACCCCCGGGACTCTAACACAGATACGCAGTATTTT
CASSHPRDSNTDTQYF
>TRBJ2-7|many|TRBV28|.
TGTGCCAGCAGTTCCAGATACAGGGCCCCCCGCTACGAGCAGTACTTC
CASSSRYRAPRYEQYF
>TRBJ2-1|many|TRBV5-5|TRBD2
TGTGCCAGCAGCTGGGGGCCAGCGGGGGGGAATGAGCAGTTCTTC
CASSWGPAGGNEQFF
>TRBJ2-1|many|TRBV7-3|TRBD2
TGTGCCAGCAGCTTTTTTCCTAGCGGGGGGGCCAGGAATGAGCAGTTCTTC
CASSFFPSGGARNEQFF
>TRBJ2-5|many|TRBV6-6|.
TGTGCCAGCAGTTATGGGGGCGAGACCCAGTACTTC
CASSYGGETQYF
>TRBJ2-5|many|TRBV6-2/TRBV6-3|.
TGTGCCAGCAGTTACGGGACTTGGGAGACCCAGTACTTC
CASSYGTWETQYF
>TRBJ1-1|few|TRBV28|.
TGTGCCAGCAGCCGGCAGGGGTCCCTCACTGAAGCTTTCTTT
CASSRQGSLTEAFF
>TRBJ1-1|many|TRBV28|TRBD1
TGTGCCAGCAGTTTAGGGACAGCCTCAGAAGTGGCTTTCTTT
CASSLGTASEVAFF
>TRBJ2-3|few|TRBV27|.
TGTGCCAGCAGTTTAGGGCCACAGGGAGATACGCAGTATTTT
CASSLGPQGDTQYF
>TRBJ2-2|.|TRBV15|TRBD2
TGTGCCACCAGCAGCGGGGGGGACACCTGGGAGCTGTTTTTT
CATSSGGDTWELFF
>TRBJ2-1|many|TRBV6-5|.
TGTGCCAGCAGGATAAAAGTTAGGGATGAGCAGTTCTTC
CASRIKVRDEQFF
>TRBJ2-2|many|TRBV11-3|.
TGTGCCAGCAGCTTAGGGGGCGGCACCGGGGAGCTGTTTTTT
CASSLGGGTGELFF
>TRBJ2-5|many|TRBV4-2|TRBD2
TGTGCCAGCAGCCAATGGGGAGGGGCACAAGAGACCCAGTACTTC
CASSQWGGAQETQYF
>TRBJ2-4|many|TRBV6-5|.
TGTGCCAGCAGTTACGTATTCCAGCTAGCCAAAAACATTCAGTACTTC
CASSYVFQLAKNIQYF
>TRBJ2-7|many|TRBV4-2|.
TGTGCCAGCAGCCAGGTTAATAGCGACTACGAGCAGTACTTC
CASSQVNSDYEQYF
>TRBJ1-4|many|TRBV4-1|.
TGCGCCAGCAGCCAAGAACCGGGTGTTGGTGAAAAACTGTTTTTT
CASSQEPGVGEKLFF
>TRBJ1-5|.|TRBV19|TRBD1
TGTGCCAGCGACCGGGACAGACAACGAAATCAGCCCCAGCATTTT
CASDRDRQRNQPQHF
>TRBJ2-1|many|TRBV11-3|TRBD1
TGTGCCAGCAGCCTATTAGGGGGACAGGGGATGTTGGTTGGGTACAATGAGCAGTTCTTC
CASSLLGGQGMLVGYNEQFF
>TRBJ2-1|few|TRBV11-2|TRBD2
TGTGCCAGCAGCTTTAGCGGGGGGGCATCGGTTGAGCAGTTCTTC
CASSFSGGASVEQFF
>TRBJ2-5|many|TRBV5-1|.
TGCGCCAGCAGCCCAACCTCCTGGGAGACCCAGTACTTC
CASSPTSWETQYF
>TRBJ2-3|many|TRBV29-1|TRBD1
TGCAGCGCCCTGGTGAAGGGACAGTACACAGATACGCAGTATTTT
CSALVKGQYTDTQYF
>TRBJ2-3|many|TRBV12-3/TRBV12-4|TRBD2
TGTGCCAGCAGTCTGGGGACTAGAGCCGATACGCAGTATTTT
CASSLGTRADTQYF
>TRBJ1-5|many|TRBV20-1|TRBD1
TGCAGTGCTAGAGAGGAGGGTGACAGGGTGGTAGGTCAGCCCCAGCATTTT
CSAREEGDRVVGQPQHF
>TRBJ2-7|many|TRBV7-8|.
TGTGCCAGCAGCTTAGGGGGGGTGGGCCGTCGACCCTACGAGCAGTACTTC
CASSLGGVGRRPYEQYF
>TRBJ2-3|many|TRBV7-9|.
TGTGCCAGCAGCACAAACAGGGTAATAGGAGGCACAGATACGCAGTATTTT
CASSTNRVIGGTDTQYF
>TRBJ2-3|many|TRBV12-3/TRBV12-4|.
TGTGCCAGCAGTTTAGGATATGAAGGAGGATCAGATACGCAGTATTTT
CASSLGYEGGSDTQYF
>TRBJ1-1|many|TRBV7-9|.
TGTGCCAGCAGCCCAGCGGACACCCTCGGGACTGAAGCTTTCTTT
CASSPADTLGTEAFF
>TRBJ2-5|.|TRBV6-5|TRBD1
TGTGCCAGCAGTTCGACCGGGACAGGGGTTTCAGAGACCCAGTACTTC
CASSSTGTGVSETQYF
>TRBJ1-1|few|TRBV3-1|TRBD1
TGTGCCAGCAGCCGTTGGGACAGACTGAACACTGAAGCTTTCTTT
CASSRWDRLNTEAFF
>TRBJ2-6|many|TRBV13|.
TGTGCCAGCAGTTTCCGGGGCTCAGGGGCCAACGTCCTGACTTTC
CASSFRGSGANVLTF
>TRBJ1-1|many|TRBV27|TRBD1
TGTGCCAGCAGTTTATTTACAGGGGTGGAAACTGAAGCTTTCTTT
CASSLFTGVETEAFF